This entry lists 24 T cell receptor beta chains sequenced from one sample in a study of blood T cells in healthy people across ages. It was with a sample-barcoded 5' primer and a J-beta primer mix that a second PCR of roughly 6 to 12 cycles was run. TCRdb re-called the 5' RACE reads with MiXCR, one entry per CDR3 protein. The sample lists under 2,000,000 distinct CDR3 sequences, 49% occurring once. What was sequenced was blood. The receptor source for this set is a woman in her 40s in good health.

The V call is TRBV6-1, the J call TRBJ2-7; D unclear. V was cut by 10 bases and J by 4 bases, with 11 bases left in between. The CDR3 spans 11 residues. Germline-derived CDR1 and CDR2 are MNHNS and SASEGT. The CDR3, as DNA: TGTGCCACCCCCTCGGAGTACGAGCAGTACTTC. Translation gives CATPSEYEQYF.

This clonotype was observed a handful of times. The chain joins TRBV7-2 to TRBJ1-2; D is unresolved. With 0 bases removed from V and 8 bases from J, the gap between germline ends came to 10 bases. The germline V gene encodes CDR1 SGHTA and CDR2 FQGNSA. The CDR3 extends over 13 amino acids. CDR3 bases: TGTGCCAGCAGCTTAGCGCGGGTCGGGGGCTACACCTTC. Its translation: CASSLARVGGYTF.

V gene TRBV9 combines with J gene TRBJ2-1; a weak D match, TRBD1 (6 bases). Germline V gene data show CDR1 as SGDLS and CDR2 as YYNGEE. The CDR3 length is 10 residues. V was pared by 6 bases and J by 12 bases, with 10 bases between. The CDR3 region is CASTPTGQFF. DNA of the CDR3: TGTGCCAGCACCCCGACAGGGCAGTTCTTC. The whole variable domain, filled in from reference TRBV9 and TRBJ2-1, reads DSGVTQTPKHLITATGQRVTLRCSPRSGDLSVYWYQQSLDQGLQFLIQYYNGEERAKGNILERFSAQQFPDLHSELNLSSLELGDSALYFCASTPTGQFFGPGTRLTVL.

As concerns this clonotype: A read error may account for a junction end that differs from germline. The CDR3 reads CASSLTWVAGGQLNEQFF. CDR3 in DNA: TGTGCTAGCAGCTTAACTTGGGTAGCGGGGGGCCAACTCAATGAGCAGTTCTTC. V and J are TRBV7-7 and TRBJ2-1; 10 nucleotides line up with TRBD2. The V gene's germline CDR1 is SSHAT and CDR2 FNYEAQ (reference sequence). This CDR3 has 18 amino acids.

This clonotype was detected a few times. The genes are TRBV7-6 and TRBJ2-3; 7 bases are a match to TRBD1. Germline CDR1 reads SGHVS; CDR2 reads FNYEAQ. The CDR3 consists of 20 residues. The J segment lost 1 base and the V segment lost 7 bases, leaving 23 bases of the junction unmatched. The CDR3 reads CASTSDLLPGQIIRTDTQYF. In DNA, the CDR3 is TGTGCCAGCACCTCCGATCTCCTCCCGGGACAGATAATTCGCACAGATACGCAGTATTTT.

This chain connects TRBV6-2 or TRBV6-3 to TRBJ2-1; D may correspond to TRBD1 or TRBD2 (5 bases each). Germline V gene data show CDR1 as MNHEY and CDR2 as SVGEGT. This CDR3 is built from 15 residues. Trimming took off 7 bases at V and 4 bases at J, with 17 bases between the two ends. This chain's CDR3 is CASTPPGRPYNEQFF. CDR3 DNA: TGTGCCAGCACGCCTCCGGGACGGCCTTACAATGAGCAGTTCTTC.

V and J are TRBV27 and TRBJ2-1; D is uncertain. The germline V gene encodes CDR1 MNHEY and CDR2 SMNVEV (reference sequence). V was shortened by 2 bases and J by 3 bases, with 17 bases between the two germline ends. CDR3 size: 17 residues. The CDR3 spells CASSLNSLVPDYNEQFF. The CDR3 DNA sequence: TGTGCCAGCAGTTTAAATTCCCTAGTTCCCGACTACAATGAGCAGTTCTTC.

This clonotype was seen a handful of times. The gene calls are TRBV27 and TRBJ2-7, with D unclear. Germline CDR1 is MNHEY and CDR2 is SMNVEV (reference sequence). The CDR3 extends over 16 amino acids. The V gene lost 0 bases and the J gene lost 0 bases, with 12 bases spanning the gap. DNA for the CDR3: TGTGCCAGCAGTTTATCAGGCCACGATACCTCCTACGAGCAGTACTTC. This sequence encodes CASSLSGHDTSYEQYF.

The rearrangement joins TRBV7-8 to TRBJ1-2; maybe TRBD1 (5 bases). The CDR3 is 15 residues long. V lost 5 bases, J lost 5 bases, and 18 bases lay in between. CDR1 and CDR2 from the germline V gene are SGHVS and FQNEAQ. CDR3 nucleotides: TGTGCCAGCAGCCTAAGTGGGACCCAAGGGTATGGCTACACCTTC. Its protein is CASSLSGTQGYGYTF. The full variable domain, rest sourced from reference TRBV7-8 and TRBJ1-2, is GAGVSQSPRYKVAKRGQDVALRCDPISGHVSLFWYQQALGQGPEFLTYFQNEAQLDKSGLPSDRFFAERPEGSVSTLKIQRTQQEDSAVYLCASSLSGTQGYGYTFGSGTRLTVV.

This clonotype was detected ten times or more. The V and J genes are TRBV5-1 and TRBJ1-2, with TRBD1 matching over 8 bases. Germline CDR1 SGHRS, CDR2 YFSETQ. After removal of 4 bases from V and 0 bases from J, the junction contained 2 bases not matched to a gene. This CDR3 region has 14 residues. CDR3 DNA: TGCGCCAGCAGCACGGACAGGGCTAACTATGGCTACACCTTC. Translating gives CASSTDRANYGYTF. Looking up the rest from reference TRBV5-1 and TRBJ1-2 gives the full variable domain: KAGVTQTPRYLIKTRGQQVTLSCSPISGHRSVSWYQQTPGQGLQFLFEYFSETQRNKGNFPGRFSGRQFSNSRSEMNVSTLELGDSALYLCASSTDRANYGYTFGSGTRLTVV.

The rearrangement uses TRBV3-1 and TRBJ2-3; 8 nucleotides align to TRBD2. The CDR3 runs to 17 residues. The germline CDR1 and CDR2 sequences are LGHDT and YNNKEL (reference sequence). Trimming at V came to 0 bases and at J to 3 bases, leaving 8 bases not matched to a gene. This CDR3 reads CASSQDITGGVTDTQYF. CDR3 nucleotide sequence: TGTGCCAGCAGCCAAGATATAACGGGGGGGGTGACAGATACGCAGTATTTT.

This clonotype was counted between two and nine times. At one end the junction does not follow the germline gene, possibly because of a read error. The J gene is TRBJ2-5, the V gene TRBV5-1, with TRBD2 identical over 9 bases. CDR3 size: 15 residues. The germline V gene has CDR1 SGHRS and CDR2 YFSETQ. The CDR3 region is CASSLAGAIQETQYF. Written as DNA, the CDR3 is TGTGCCAGCAGCTTAGCGGGGGCCATCCAAGAGACCCAGTACTTC.

The rearrangement uses TRBV11-3 and TRBJ2-5; the D is unclear. Trimming pared 1 base from V and 2 bases from J, leaving 14 bases between. Germline lookup yields CDR1 SGHNT and CDR2 YENEEA. CDR3 size: 16 residues. Here the CDR3 reads CASSLGQNHAQETQYF. CDR3 nucleotides: TGTGCCAGCAGCTTAGGCCAGAATCATGCTCAAGAGACCCAGTACTTC.

Only a few counts were recorded for this clonotype. V and J are TRBV29-1 and TRBJ1-5, with 10 bases that match TRBD1. J gave up 7 bases and V 7 bases, and 4 bases lay outside the gene matches. The CDR3 is 12 residues long. CDR1 is SQVTM and CDR2 is ANQGSEA in the germline V gene. This CDR3 reads CSAGTGEQPQHF. CDR3 in DNA: TGCAGCGCCGGGACAGGGGAACAGCCCCAGCATTTT.

J is TRBJ2-1 and V is TRBV11-2; D is uncertain. V lost 4 bases and J lost 5, with 6 bases in between. Germline values: CDR1 SGHAT, CDR2 FQNNGV. This CDR3 is built from 12 residues. The CDR3 DNA sequence: TGTGCCAGCAGCTGGACCCACAATGAGCAGTTCTTC. Translating gives CASSWTHNEQFF.

The rearrangement joins TRBV7-6 to TRBJ2-3; D is ambiguous. Trimming pared 5 bases from V and 6 bases from J, leaving 15 bases between. This CDR3 contains 14 residues. Looked up from germline, CDR1 is SGHVS and CDR2 is FNYEAQ. The CDR3 DNA sequence: TGTGCCAGCAGCACACCGGGCCCCCCCGATACGCAGTATTTT. Translated, it gives CASSTPGPPDTQYF.

On this clonotype itself: The junction and the germline gene differ at one end; a read error may be behind it. The chain is built from TRBV7-2 and TRBJ1-2, with 10 bases aligning to TRBD1. From germline, CDR1 is SGHTA and CDR2 FQGNSA. This CDR3 contains 16 residues. DNA of the CDR3: TGTGCCGGCAGCCGAAGGGGGGGACAGGGGATCTCCGGCTACACCTTC. Residues: CAGSRRGGQGISGYTF.

This clonotype is a singleton in its sample. This sequence joins TRBV19 and TRBJ1-1, with TRBD1 identical over 8 bases. The CDR3 loop spans 14 amino acids. J gave up 3 bases and V 6 bases, and 6 bases lay outside the gene matches. Germline CDR1 LNHDA, CDR2 SQIVND (reference sequence). CDR3 coding DNA: TGTGCCAGTAGGTACGGACAGGGTGACACTGAAGCTTTCTTT. Its protein product is CASRYGQGDTEAFF.

This clonotype was seen more than once but under ten times. The gene calls are TRBV27 and TRBJ2-5; TRBD2 matches at 9 bases. The CDR3 loop spans 15 amino acids. Germline V gives CDR1 MNHEY, CDR2 SMNVEV (reference sequence). Trimming removed 4 bases from V and 0 bases from J; junction bases left unmatched: 3. The CDR3 DNA sequence: TGTGCCAGCAGTTCGGCGGGGGGGTACCAAGAGACCCAGTACTTC. Amino acids: CASSSAGGYQETQYF.

The table lists this clonotype with a few counts. The CDR3 reads CASSRREQGPYEKLFF. CDR3 DNA: TGTGCCAGCTCAAGGCGAGAACAGGGGCCCTATGAAAAACTGTTTTTT. The chain uses TRBV25-1 and TRBJ1-4; 7 nucleotides line up with TRBD1. J was trimmed by 6 bases and V by 8 bases; bases with no gene match: 15. This CDR3 region has 16 residues. CDR1 is MGHDK, CDR2 SYGVNS, per germline.

This clonotype was counted at least ten times. The gene calls are TRBV12-3 or TRBV12-4 and TRBJ2-5, with TRBD1 matching 8 bases. This CDR3 is 13 amino acids long. V gave up 6 bases and J gave up 1 base; unmatched junction bases: 1. For the CDR3, the DNA is TGTGCCAGCAGGCAGGGGGCCCAAGAGACCCAGTACTTC. This sequence encodes CASRQGAQETQYF.

J is TRBJ2-1 and V is TRBV12-3 or TRBV12-4; 7 bases fit TRBD1. V shed 3 bases, J shed 7 bases, and the junction held 12 bases outside the gene matches. CDR3 length: 16 amino acids. This CDR3 reads CASSFGRSQGVNEQFF. CDR3 bases: TGTGCCAGCAGTTTTGGGCGGAGCCAGGGGGTAAATGAGCAGTTCTTC.

The chain carries TRBV24-1 and TRBJ2-1; 9 nucleotides line up with TRBD1. Germline V CDR1 and CDR2: KGHDR, SFDVKD. V shed 7 bases, J shed 7 bases, and the junction held 7 bases outside the gene matches. The CDR3 covers 14 residues. Here the CDR3 DNA reads TGTGCCACCAGGGCGAGGGACAGGGTAAATGAGCAGTTCTTC. Translation gives CATRARDRVNEQFF.

A single count supports this clonotype. The chain uses TRBV5-1 and TRBJ2-3; D may be TRBD1 (6 bases). CDR3 size: 19 residues. Germline-derived CDR1 and CDR2 are SGHRS and YFSETQ. The germline V and J ends were trimmed by 1 base and 0 bases, with 21 bases remaining between them. As DNA, the CDR3 is TGCGCCAGCAGCTTGCCCAATCCCTCTCAAGGACAGAGCACAGATACGCAGTATTTT. Translated, it gives CASSLPNPSQGQSTDTQYF.